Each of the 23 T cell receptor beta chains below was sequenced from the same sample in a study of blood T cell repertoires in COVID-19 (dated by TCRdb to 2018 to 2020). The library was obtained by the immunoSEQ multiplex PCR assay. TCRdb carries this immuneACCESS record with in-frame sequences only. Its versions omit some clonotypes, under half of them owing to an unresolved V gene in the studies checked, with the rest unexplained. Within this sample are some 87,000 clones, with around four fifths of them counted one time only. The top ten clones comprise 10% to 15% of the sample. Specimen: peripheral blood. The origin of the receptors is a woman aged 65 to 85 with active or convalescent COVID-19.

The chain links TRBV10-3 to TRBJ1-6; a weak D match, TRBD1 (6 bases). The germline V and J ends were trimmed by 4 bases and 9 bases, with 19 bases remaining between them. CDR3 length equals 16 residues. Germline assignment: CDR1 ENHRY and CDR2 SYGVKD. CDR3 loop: CAISGSGQGTGSPLHF. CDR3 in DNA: TGTGCCATCAGTGGTTCGGGACAAGGAACCGGTTCACCCCTCCACTTT.

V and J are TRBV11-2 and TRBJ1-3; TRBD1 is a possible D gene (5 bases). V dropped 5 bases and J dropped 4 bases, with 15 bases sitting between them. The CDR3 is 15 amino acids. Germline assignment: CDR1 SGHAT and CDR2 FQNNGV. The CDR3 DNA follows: TGTGCCAGCAGCCTCACGCAGGGTTCCGGAAACACCATATATTTT. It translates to CASSLTQGSGNTIYF.

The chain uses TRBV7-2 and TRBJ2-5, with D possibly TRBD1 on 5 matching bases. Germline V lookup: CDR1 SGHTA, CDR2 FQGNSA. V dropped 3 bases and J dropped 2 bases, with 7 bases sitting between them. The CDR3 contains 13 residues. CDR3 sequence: CASSLGRQETQYF. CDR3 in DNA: TGTGCCAGCAGCTTGGGGCGGCAAGAGACCCAGTACTTC.

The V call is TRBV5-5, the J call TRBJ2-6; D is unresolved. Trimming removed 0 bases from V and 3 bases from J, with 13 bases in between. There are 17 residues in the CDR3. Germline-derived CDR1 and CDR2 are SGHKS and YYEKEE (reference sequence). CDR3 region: CASSLGRWVVGANVLTF. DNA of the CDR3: TGTGCCAGCAGCTTGGGGCGGTGGGTGGTTGGGGCCAACGTCCTGACTTTC. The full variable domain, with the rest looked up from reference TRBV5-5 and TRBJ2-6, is DAGVTQSPTHLIKTRGQQVTLRCSPISGHKSVSWYQQVLGQGPQFIFQYYEKEERGRGNFPDRFSARQFPNYSSELNVNALLLGDSALYLCASSLGRWVVGANVLTFGAGSRLTVL.

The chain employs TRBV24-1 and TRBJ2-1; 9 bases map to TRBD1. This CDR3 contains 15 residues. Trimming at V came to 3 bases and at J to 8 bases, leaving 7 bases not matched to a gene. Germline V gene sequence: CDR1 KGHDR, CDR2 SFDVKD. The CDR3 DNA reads TGTGCCACCAGTGATCCGGGACAGGGTCTCTATGAGCAGTTCTTC. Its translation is CATSDPGQGLYEQFF.

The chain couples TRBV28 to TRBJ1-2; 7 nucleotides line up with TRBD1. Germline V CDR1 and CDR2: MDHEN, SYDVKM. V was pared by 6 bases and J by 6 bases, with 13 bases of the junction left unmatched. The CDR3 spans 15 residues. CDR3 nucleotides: TGTGCCAGCAGCCGACCGGGGCACAGGGGAGATGGCTACACCTTC. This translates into CASSRPGHRGDGYTF.

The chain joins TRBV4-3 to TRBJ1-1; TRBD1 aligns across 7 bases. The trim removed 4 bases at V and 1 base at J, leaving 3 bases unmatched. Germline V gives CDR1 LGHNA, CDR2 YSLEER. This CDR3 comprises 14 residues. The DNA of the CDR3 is TGCGCCAGCAGCCCAAGGACAGGGAACACTGAAGCTTTCTTT. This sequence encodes CASSPRTGNTEAFF.

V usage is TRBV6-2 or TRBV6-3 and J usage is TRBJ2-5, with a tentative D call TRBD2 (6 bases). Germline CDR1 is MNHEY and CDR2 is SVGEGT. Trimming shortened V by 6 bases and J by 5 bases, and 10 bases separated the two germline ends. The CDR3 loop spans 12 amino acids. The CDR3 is CASSLAWETQYF. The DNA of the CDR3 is TGTGCCAGCAGCCTAGCGTGGGAGACCCAGTACTTC.

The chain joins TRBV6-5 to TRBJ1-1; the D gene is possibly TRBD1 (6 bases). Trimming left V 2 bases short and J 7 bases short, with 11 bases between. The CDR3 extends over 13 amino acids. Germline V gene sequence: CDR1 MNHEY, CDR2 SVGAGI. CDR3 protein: CASSYLDRNEAFF. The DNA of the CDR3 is TGTGCCAGCAGTTACCTGGACAGAAATGAAGCTTTCTTT.

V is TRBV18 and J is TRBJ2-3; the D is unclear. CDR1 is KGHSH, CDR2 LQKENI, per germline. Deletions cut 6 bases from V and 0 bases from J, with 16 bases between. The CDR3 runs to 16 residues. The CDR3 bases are TGTGCCAGCTCTTTCCTCTCGATACTTAGCACAGATACGCAGTATTTT. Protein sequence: CASSFLSILSTDTQYF.

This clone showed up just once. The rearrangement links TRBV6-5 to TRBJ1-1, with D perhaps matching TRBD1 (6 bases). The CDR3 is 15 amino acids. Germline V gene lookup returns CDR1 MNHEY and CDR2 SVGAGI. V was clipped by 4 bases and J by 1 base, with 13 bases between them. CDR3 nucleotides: TGTGCCAGCAGTTCCCAAGGGGGGGCGAACACTGAAGCTTTCTTT. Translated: CASSSQGGANTEAFF.

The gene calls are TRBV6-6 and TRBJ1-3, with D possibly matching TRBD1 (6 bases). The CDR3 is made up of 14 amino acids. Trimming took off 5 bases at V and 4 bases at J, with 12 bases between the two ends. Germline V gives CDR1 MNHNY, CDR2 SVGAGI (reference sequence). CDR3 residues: CASSRQVGGNTIYF. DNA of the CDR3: TGTGCCAGCAGTCGACAGGTCGGCGGAAACACCATATATTTT.

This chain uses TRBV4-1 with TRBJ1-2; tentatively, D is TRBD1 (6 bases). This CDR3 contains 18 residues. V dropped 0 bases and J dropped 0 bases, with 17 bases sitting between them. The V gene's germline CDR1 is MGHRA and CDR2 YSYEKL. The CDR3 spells CASSQELGFGGANYGYTF. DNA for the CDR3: TGCGCCAGCAGCCAAGAATTGGGGTTTGGGGGCGCTAACTATGGCTACACCTTC.

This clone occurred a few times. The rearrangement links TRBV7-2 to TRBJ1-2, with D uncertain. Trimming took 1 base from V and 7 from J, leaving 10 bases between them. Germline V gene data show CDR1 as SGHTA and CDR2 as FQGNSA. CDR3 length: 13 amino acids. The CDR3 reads CASSLGRWSGYTF. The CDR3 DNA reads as TGTGCCAGCAGCTTAGGCAGGTGGTCTGGCTACACCTTC. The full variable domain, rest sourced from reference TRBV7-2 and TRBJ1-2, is GAGVSQSPSNKVTEKGKDVELRCDPISGHTALYWYRQSLGQGLEFLIYFQGNSAPDKSGLPSDRFSAERTGGSVSTLTIQRTQQEDSAVYLCASSLGRWSGYTFGSGTRLTVV.

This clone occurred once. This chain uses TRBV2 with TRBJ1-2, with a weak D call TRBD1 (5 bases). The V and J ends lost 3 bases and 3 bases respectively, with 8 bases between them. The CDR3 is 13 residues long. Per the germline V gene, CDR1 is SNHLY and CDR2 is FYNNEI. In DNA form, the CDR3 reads TGTGCCAGCAGTGAGTGGGGGGACTATGGCTACACCTTC. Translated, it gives CASSEWGDYGYTF.

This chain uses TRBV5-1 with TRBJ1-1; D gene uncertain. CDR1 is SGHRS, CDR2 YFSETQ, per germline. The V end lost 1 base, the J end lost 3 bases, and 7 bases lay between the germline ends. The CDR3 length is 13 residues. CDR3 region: CASSLLGDTEAFF. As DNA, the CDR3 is TGCGCCAGCAGCTTGCTCGGGGACACTGAAGCTTTCTTT.

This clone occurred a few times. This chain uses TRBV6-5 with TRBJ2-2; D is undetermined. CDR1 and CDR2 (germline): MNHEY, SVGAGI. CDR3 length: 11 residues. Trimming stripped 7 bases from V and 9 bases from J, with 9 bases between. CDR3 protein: CASKVGRELFF. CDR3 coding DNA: TGTGCCAGCAAGGTGGGCCGGGAGCTGTTTTTT.

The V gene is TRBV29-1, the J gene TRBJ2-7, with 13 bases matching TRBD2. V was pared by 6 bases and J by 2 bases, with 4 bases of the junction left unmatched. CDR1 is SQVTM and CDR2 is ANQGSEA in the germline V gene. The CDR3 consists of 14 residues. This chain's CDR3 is CSVGGLAGTYEQYF. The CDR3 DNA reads TGCAGCGTGGGGGGACTAGCGGGGACCTACGAGCAGTACTTC.

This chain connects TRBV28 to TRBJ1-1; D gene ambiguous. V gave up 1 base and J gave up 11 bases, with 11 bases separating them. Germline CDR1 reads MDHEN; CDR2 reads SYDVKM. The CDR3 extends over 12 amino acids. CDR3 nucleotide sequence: TGTGCCAGCAGTTTATCCCCGTCCTCCGCTTTCTTT. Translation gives CASSLSPSSAFF. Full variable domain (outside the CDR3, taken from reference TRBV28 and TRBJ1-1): DVKVTQSSRYLVKRTGEKVFLECVQDMDHENMFWYRQDPGLGLRLIYFSYDVKMKEKGDIPEGYSVSREKKERFSLILESASTNQTSMYLCASSLSPSSAFFGQGTRLTVV.

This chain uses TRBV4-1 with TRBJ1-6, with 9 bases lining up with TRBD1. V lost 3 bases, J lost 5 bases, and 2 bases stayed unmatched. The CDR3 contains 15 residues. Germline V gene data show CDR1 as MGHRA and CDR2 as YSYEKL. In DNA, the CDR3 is TGCGCCAGCAGCCACCGGGACAGGGATAATTCACCCCTCCACTTT. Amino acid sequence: CASSHRDRDNSPLHF.

The CDR3 DNA follows: TGTGCCAGCACCAGACAGGGGGCCTTTGGAGCTTTCTTT. It specifies CASTRQGAFGAFF. This chain links TRBV12-3 or TRBV12-4 with TRBJ1-1; the match to TRBD1 covers 10 bases. The CDR3 consists of 13 residues. J was trimmed by 10 bases and V by 7 bases; bases with no gene match: 9.

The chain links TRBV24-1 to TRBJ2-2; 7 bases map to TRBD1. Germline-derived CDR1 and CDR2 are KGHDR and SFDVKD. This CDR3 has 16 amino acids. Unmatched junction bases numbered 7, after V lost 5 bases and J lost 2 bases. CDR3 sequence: CATSAFGTVNTGELFF. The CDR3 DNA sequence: TGTGCCACCAGTGCCTTCGGGACAGTAAACACCGGGGAGCTGTTTTTT.

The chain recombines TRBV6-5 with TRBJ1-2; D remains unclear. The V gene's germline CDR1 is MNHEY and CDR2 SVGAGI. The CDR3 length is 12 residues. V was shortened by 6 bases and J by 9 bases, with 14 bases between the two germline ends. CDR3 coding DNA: TGTGCCAGCAGACCGACAAGCCAAAGCTACACCTTC. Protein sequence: CASRPTSQSYTF.